This T cell receptor (beta chain) was documented in a study of cytomegalovirus exposure and HLA in healthy donors. Whole-study results and caveats: Accounts indicate the classifier identified cytomegalovirus status with strong specificity and sensitivity. Accurate predictions that matched the HLA-A and HLA-B alleles of most subjects were reportedly made from TCR beta sequences. In an earlier analysis, about 87% or about 30%: the productive usage of most TCR beta V segments. Analyzed later, association rates of TCRs varied across HLA loci, with DRB1 most and HLA-C fewest.

Remarks on this clone: The antigen is unknown.

Germline CDR1 is SQVTM and CDR2 is ANQGSEA. V lost 3 bases and J lost 0, with 15 bases in between. This CDR3 is built from 17 residues. PCR amplification relied on 60 Vbeta primers (plus 13 Jbeta primers). Clones were read by immunoSEQ multiplex PCR, and TCRdb kept only the in-frame ones, dropping some. The table shows 160,000 or so clones, with 75% to 85% occurring only once. The chain has TRBV29-1 and TRBJ2-6; a weak D match, TRBD1 (7 bases). The TCR was taken from a man over 45 in good health and CMV-seropositive. Material: PBMCs. The CDR3 region has the DNA TGCAGCGTTGACTCGGGGGACAGTGCCTCTGGGGCCAACGTCCTGACTTTC. It translates to CSVDSGDSASGANVLTF. The entire variable domain, with the rest obtained from reference TRBV29-1 and TRBJ2-6, is as follows: SAVISQKPSRDICQRGTSLTIQCQVDSQVTMMFWYRQQPGQSLTLIATANQGSEATYESGFVIDKFPISRPNLTFSTLTVSNMSPEDSSIYLCSVDSGDSASGANVLTFGAGSRLTVL.